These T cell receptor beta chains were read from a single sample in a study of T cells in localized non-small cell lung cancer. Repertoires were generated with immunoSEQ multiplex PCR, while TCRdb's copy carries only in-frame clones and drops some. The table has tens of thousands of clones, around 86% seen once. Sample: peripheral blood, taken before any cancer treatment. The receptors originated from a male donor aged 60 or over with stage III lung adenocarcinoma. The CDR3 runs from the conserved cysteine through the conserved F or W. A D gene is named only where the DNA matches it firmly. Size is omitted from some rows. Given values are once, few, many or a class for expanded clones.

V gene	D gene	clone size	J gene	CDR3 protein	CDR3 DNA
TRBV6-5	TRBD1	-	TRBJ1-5	CASGQGLGPQHF	TGTGCCAGCGGACAGGGGTTAGGGCCCCAGCATTTT
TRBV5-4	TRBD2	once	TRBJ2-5	CASRPGLAGQETQYF	TGTGCCAGCAGACCGGGACTAGCGGGGCAAGAGACCCAGTACTTC
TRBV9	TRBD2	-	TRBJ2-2	CASSPPGLAVGELFF	TGTGCCAGCAGCCCACCGGGACTAGCGGTCGGGGAGCTGTTTTTT
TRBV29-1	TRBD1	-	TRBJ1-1	CSGSTGGNTEAFF	TGCAGCGGCTCGACAGGGGGGAACACTGAAGCTTTCTTT
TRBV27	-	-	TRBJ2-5	CASSWGFGKETQYF	TGTGCCAGCAGTTGGGGTTTCGGAAAAGAGACCCAGTACTTC
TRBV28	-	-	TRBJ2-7	CASSKELYEQYF	TGTGCCAGCAGCAAAGAGCTTTACGAGCAGTACTTC
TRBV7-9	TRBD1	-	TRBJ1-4	CASSQVQGAAEKLFF	TGTGCCAGCAGCCAAGTCCAGGGGGCGGCTGAAAAACTGTTTTTT
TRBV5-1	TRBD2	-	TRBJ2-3	CASRVLAGSSTDTQYF	TGCGCCAGCAGGGTACTAGCGGGGTCTAGCACAGATACGCAGTATTTT
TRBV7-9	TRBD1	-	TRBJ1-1	CASSSGTGPEAFF	TGTGCCAGCAGCTCTGGGACAGGGCCTGAAGCTTTCTTT
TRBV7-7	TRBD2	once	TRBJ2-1	CASSRTSGGAYNEQFF	TGTGCCAGCAGCCGGACTAGCGGGGGGGCCTACAATGAGCAGTTCTTC
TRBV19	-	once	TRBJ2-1	CASRLSFPNNEQFF	TGTGCCAGTAGGCTCAGTTTTCCGAACAATGAGCAGTTCTTC
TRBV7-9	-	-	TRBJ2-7	CASSLPGGTSGSEQYF	TGTGCCAGCAGCCTACCCGGAGGTACCTCGGGGAGCGAGCAGTACTTC
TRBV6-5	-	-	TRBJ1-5	CASHTNVGSQHF	TGTGCCAGCCATACGAACGTGGGATCCCAGCATTTT
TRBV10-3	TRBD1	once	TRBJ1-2	CAITELQGVDGYTF	TGTGCCATCACCGAGTTACAGGGGGTGGATGGCTACACCTTC
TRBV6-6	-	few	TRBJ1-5	CASSYSADLGPQHF	TGTGCCAGCAGTTACTCGGCGGACCTTGGGCCCCAGCATTTT
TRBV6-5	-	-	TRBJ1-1	CASTTTGYTEAFF	TGTGCCAGCACTACAACAGGGTACACTGAAGCTTTCTTT
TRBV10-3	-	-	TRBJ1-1	CAISSGTVNTEAFF	TGTGCCATCAGTTCCGGGACCGTCAACACTGAAGCTTTCTTT